This T cell receptor beta chain comes out of a study of T cells in localized non-small cell lung cancer. The table came from immunoSEQ multiplex PCR; TCRdb's copy has only in-frame clones and leaves some out. The sample contains about 72,000 clones, roughly 81% of which appear only once. Germline V CDR1 and CDR2: SGHNT, YYREEE (reference sequence). The CDR3 has 15 amino acids. V trimming: 6 bases; J trimming: 5 bases; junction bases outside the gene matches: 10. The chain is built from TRBV5-4 and TRBJ1-1; TRBD1 agrees at 10 bases. Specimen: peripheral blood, collected before any cancer treatment. The sequence derives from a female donor over 55 with stage I lung adenocarcinoma. The CDR3 region has the DNA TGTGCCAGCATCCCAGCCGGACAGGGGGGAACTGAAGCTTTCTTT. It yields the protein CASIPAGQGGTEAFF.